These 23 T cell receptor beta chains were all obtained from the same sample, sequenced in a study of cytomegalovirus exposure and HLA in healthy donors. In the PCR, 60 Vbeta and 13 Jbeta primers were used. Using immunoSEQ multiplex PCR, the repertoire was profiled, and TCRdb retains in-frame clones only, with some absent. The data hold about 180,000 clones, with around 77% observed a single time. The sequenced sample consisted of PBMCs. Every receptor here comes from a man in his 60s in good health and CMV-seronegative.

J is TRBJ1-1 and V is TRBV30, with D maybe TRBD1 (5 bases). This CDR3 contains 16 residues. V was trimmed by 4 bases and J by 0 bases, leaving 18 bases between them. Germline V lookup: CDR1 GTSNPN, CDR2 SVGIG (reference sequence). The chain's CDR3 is CAWTPWGDIMNTEAFF. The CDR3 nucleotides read TGTGCCTGGACCCCTTGGGGCGATATCATGAACACTGAAGCTTTCTTT.

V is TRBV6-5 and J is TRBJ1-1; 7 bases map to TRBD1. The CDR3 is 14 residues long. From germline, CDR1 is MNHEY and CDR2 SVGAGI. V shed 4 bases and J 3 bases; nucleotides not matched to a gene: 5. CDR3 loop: CASSFNDRDTEAFF. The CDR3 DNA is TGTGCCAGCAGTTTCAACGACAGGGACACTGAAGCTTTCTTT.

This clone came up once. CDR3 sequence reads: CASIKSSYEQYF. The DNA for the CDR3 is TGTGCCAGCATCAAGAGCTCCTACGAGCAGTACTTC. This sequence joins TRBV2 and TRBJ2-7; no clear D gene. The CDR3 is 12 residues long. Germline CDR1 reads SNHLY; CDR2 reads FYNNEI. The V and J ends lost 7 bases and 0 bases respectively, with 7 bases between them.

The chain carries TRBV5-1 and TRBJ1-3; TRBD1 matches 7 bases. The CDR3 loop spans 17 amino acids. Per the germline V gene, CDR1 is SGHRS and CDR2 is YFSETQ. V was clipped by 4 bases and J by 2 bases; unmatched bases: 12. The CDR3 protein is CASSESPQGMAGNTIYF. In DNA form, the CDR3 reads TGCGCCAGCAGCGAATCACCACAGGGGATGGCTGGAAACACCATATATTTT.

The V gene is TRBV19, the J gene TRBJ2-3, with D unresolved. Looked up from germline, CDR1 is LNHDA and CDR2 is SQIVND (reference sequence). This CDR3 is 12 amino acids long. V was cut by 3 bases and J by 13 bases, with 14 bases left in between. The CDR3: CASSMGVSPEYF. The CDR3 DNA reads TGTGCCAGTAGTATGGGCGTCAGTCCGGAGTATTTT.

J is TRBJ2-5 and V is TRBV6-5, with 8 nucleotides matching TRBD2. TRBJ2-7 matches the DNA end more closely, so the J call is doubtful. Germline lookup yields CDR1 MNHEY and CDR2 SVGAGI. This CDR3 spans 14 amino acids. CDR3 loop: CASQPLAGSNEQYF. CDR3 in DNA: TGTGCCAGCCAACCCTTAGCGGGATCCAACGAGCAGTACTTC.

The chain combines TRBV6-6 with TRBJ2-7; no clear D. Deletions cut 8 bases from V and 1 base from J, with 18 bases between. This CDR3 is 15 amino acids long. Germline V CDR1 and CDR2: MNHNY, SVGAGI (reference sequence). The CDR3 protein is CASQLSLGSSYEQYF. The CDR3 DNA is TGTGCCAGCCAGCTCTCTCTGGGCAGTTCCTACGAGCAGTACTTC.

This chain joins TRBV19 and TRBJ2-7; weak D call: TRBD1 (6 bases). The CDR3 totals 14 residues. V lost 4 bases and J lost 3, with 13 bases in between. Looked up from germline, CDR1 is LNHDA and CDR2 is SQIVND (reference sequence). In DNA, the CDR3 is TGTGCCAGTAGTACTACAGGGACGGGCTACGAGCAGTACTTC. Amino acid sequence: CASSTTGTGYEQYF.

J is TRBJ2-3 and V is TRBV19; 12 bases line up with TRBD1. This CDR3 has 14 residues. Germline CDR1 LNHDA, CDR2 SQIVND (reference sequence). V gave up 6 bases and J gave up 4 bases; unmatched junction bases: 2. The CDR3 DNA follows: TGTGCCAGTAGGGGGACAGGGGGCGCAGATACGCAGTATTTT. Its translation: CASRGTGGADTQYF. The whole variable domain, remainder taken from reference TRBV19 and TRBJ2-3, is DGGITQSPKYLFRKEGQNVTLSCEQNLNHDAMYWYRQDPGQGLRLIYYSQIVNDFQKGDIAEGYSVSREKKESFPLTVTSAQKNPTAFYLCASRGTGGADTQYFGPGTRLTVL.

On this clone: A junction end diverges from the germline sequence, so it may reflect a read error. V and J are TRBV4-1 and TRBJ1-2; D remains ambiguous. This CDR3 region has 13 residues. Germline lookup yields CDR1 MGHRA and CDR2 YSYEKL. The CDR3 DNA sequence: TGCGCCAGCAGCCAAGATGTGGGCTTTGGCTACCCCTTC. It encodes CASSQDVGFGYPF.

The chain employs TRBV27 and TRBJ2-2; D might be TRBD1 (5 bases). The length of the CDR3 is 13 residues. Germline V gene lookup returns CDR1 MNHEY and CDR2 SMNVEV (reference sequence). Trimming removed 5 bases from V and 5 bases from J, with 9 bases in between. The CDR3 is CASSRRGTGELFF. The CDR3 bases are TGTGCCAGCAGTCGAAGGGGAACCGGGGAGCTGTTTTTT.

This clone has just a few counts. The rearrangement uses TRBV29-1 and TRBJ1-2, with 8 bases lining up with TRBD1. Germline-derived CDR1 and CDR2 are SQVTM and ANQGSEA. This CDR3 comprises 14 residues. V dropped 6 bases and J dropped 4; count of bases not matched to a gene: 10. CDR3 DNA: TGCAGCGTCGGGACAGGCCCTGCTACCTATGGCTACACCTTC. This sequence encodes CSVGTGPATYGYTF.

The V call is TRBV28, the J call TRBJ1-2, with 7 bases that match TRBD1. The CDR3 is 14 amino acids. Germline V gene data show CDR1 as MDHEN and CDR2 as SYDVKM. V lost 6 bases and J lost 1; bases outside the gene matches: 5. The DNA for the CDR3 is TGTGCCAGCAGACCTCACAGGGGTAACTATGGCTACACCTTC. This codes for CASRPHRGNYGYTF.

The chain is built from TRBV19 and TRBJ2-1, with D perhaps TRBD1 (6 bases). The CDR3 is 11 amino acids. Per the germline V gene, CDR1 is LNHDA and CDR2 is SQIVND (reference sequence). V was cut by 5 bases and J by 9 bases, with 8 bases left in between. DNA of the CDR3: TGTGCCAGTAGTCAGACAGGTGAGCAGTTCTTC. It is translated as CASSQTGEQFF.

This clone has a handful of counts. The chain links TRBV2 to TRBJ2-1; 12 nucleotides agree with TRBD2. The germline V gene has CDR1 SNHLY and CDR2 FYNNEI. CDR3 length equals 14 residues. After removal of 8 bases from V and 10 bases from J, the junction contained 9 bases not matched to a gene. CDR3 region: CASLGLAGRGEQFF. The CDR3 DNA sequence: TGTGCCAGCCTTGGACTAGCGGGGAGGGGGGAGCAGTTCTTC.

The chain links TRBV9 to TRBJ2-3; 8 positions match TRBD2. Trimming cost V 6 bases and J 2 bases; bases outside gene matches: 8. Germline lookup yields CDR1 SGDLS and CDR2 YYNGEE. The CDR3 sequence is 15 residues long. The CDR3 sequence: CASTPGGGNTDTQYF. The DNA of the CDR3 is TGTGCCAGCACCCCGGGAGGGGGTAACACAGATACGCAGTATTTT.

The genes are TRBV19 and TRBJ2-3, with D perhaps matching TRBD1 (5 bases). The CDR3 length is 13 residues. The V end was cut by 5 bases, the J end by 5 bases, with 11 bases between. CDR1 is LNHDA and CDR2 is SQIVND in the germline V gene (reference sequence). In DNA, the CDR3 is TGTGCCAGTAGTCAGGGTCCGGGAGATACGCAGTATTTT. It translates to CASSQGPGDTQYF.

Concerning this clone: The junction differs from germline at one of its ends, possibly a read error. CDR3 residues: CASTRDINQPQNF. The CDR3 DNA is TGTGCCAGCACAAGGGACATCAATCAGCCCCAGAATTTT. This chain joins TRBV2 and TRBJ1-5; TRBD1 might be the D (6 bases). This CDR3 has 13 residues. The germline V gene has CDR1 SNHLY and CDR2 FYNNEI.

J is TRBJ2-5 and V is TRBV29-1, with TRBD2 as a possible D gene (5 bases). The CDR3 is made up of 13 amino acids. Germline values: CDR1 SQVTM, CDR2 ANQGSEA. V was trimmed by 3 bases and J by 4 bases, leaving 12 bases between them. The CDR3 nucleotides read TGCAGCGTTGATGGACTGGCCGGAGAGACCCAGTACTTC. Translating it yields CSVDGLAGETQYF.

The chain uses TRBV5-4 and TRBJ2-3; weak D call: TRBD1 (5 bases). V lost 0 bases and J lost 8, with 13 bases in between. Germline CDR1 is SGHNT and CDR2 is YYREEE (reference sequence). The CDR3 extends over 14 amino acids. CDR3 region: CASSLDLTVPTQYF. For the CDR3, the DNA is TGTGCCAGCAGCTTGGACCTGACAGTGCCTACGCAGTATTTT. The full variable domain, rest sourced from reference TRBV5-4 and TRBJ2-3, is ETGVTQSPTHLIKTRGQQVTLRCSSQSGHNTVSWYQQALGQGPQFIFQYYREEENGRGNFPPRFSGLQFPNYSSELNVNALELDDSALYLCASSLDLTVPTQYFGPGTRLTVL.

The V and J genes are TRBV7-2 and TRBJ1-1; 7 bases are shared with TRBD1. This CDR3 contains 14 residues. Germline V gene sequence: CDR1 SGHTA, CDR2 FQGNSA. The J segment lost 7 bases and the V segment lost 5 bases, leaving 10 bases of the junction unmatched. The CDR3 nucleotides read TGTGCCAGCAGCAAAGAGGGGGCGCGACTTGAAGCTTTCTTT. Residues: CASSKEGARLEAFF.

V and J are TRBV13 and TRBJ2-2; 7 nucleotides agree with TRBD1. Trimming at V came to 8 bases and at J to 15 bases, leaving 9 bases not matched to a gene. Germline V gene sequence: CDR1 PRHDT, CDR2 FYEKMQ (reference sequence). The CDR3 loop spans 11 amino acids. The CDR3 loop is CASRTTGQMFF. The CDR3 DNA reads TGTGCCAGCCGTACGACAGGGCAGATGTTTTTT.

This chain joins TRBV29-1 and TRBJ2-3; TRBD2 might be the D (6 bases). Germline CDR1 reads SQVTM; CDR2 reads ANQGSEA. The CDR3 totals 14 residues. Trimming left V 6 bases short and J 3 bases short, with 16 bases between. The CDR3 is CSVAGEAGTDTQYF. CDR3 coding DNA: TGCAGCGTCGCTGGGGAGGCAGGGACAGATACGCAGTATTTT.